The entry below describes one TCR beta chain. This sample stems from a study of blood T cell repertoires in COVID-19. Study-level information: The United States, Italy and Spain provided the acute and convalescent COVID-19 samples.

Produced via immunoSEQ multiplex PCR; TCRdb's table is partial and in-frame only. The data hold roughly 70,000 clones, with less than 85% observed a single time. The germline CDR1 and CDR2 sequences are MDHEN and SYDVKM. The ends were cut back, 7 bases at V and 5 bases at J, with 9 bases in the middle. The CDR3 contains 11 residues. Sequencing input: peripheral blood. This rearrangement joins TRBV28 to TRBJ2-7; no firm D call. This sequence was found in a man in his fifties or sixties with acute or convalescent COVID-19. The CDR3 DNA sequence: TGTGCCAGCACCAGGTTGGACGAGCAGTACTTC. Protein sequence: CASTRLDEQYF.